The clone carrying this T cell receptor (beta chain) was found once. The data derive from a study of control samples from healthy donors and cancer patients. The assay was immunoSEQ multiplex PCR, and TCRdb's table has in-frame clones only and misses some. The sample has around 170,000 clones; 85% to 90% are singletons. Germline V gives CDR1 SNHLY, CDR2 FYNNEI. The CDR3 runs 14 residues. V lost 6 bases and J lost 3, with 14 bases in between. The sequence was obtained from a woman aged 45-65 years in good health. The rearrangement uses TRBV2 and TRBJ1-1; perhaps TRBD1 as D (5 bases). Sequences were obtained from blood. CDR3 nucleotides: TGTGCCAGCAGAGCGACAGCCTCTTACACTGAAGCTTTCTTT. Its protein is CASRATASYTEAFF.